Below, 25 T cell receptor beta chains from the same sample are listed, as sequenced in a study of T cell repertoires in cytomegalovirus infection. MiXCR, applied by TCRdb to the reads, yields one record per CDR3 protein. The top ten hold 15% to 20% of the sample, which has 640,000 or so distinct CDR3 sequences, about 33% seen once. These TCRs are of unknown antigen specificity. The sample consisted of cultured PBMCs, taken from culture after CMV antigen stimulation. These receptor sequences come from a human donor in good health (CMV status not recorded). Some clones in this sample may be carry-over from other donors' samples.

There are many counts of this clonotype. This sequence joins TRBV7-2 and TRBJ2-2; weak D call: TRBD2 (5 bases). Germline V lookup: CDR1 SGHTA, CDR2 FQGNSA. With 4 bases removed from V and 4 bases from J, the gap between germline ends came to 10 bases. The CDR3 is 14 residues long. CDR3 in DNA: TGTGCCAGCAGCTCAAGCGGACTCACCGGGGAGCTGTTTTTT. Translation gives CASSSSGLTGELFF.

Note on this clonotype: Germline and junction disagree at one end, which may indicate a read error. V is TRBV11-3 and J is TRBJ2-3; D remains unclear. There are 14 residues in the CDR3. Germline CDR1 and CDR2: SGHNT and YENEEA. CDR3 DNA: TGTGCCAACAGCCCTCGCGCTAGCACAGATACGCAGTATTTT. Its protein is CANSPRASTDTQYF.

This clonotype was seen a handful of times. The gene calls are TRBV12-3 or TRBV12-4 and TRBJ2-2; maybe TRBD1 (5 bases). The CDR3 runs to 15 residues. V dropped 3 bases and J dropped 5 bases, with 13 bases sitting between them. The chain's CDR3 is CASSFKGQGTGELFF. The CDR3 DNA reads TGTGCCAGCAGTTTTAAGGGGCAAGGGACCGGGGAGCTGTTTTTT.

J is TRBJ2-5 and V is TRBV7-6; a possible D gene is TRBD1 (6 bases). There are 17 residues in the CDR3. Between the trimmed V and J ends, which lost 5 bases and 4 bases, there was a span of 23 bases. CDR1 and CDR2 from the germline V gene are SGHVS and FNYEAQ. DNA for the CDR3: TGTGCCAGCAGCCCCATCCTAGGAGGCAGGGGTCGAGAGACCCAGTACTTC. Amino acid sequence: CASSPILGGRGRETQYF.

This clonotype was seen a handful of times. The rearrangement links TRBV7-9 to TRBJ2-5; either TRBD1 or TRBD2 may fit D (7 bases each). The CDR3 extends over 16 amino acids. CDR1 and CDR2 (germline): SEHNR, FQNEAQ (reference sequence). Trimming took 1 base from V and 4 from J, leaving 16 bases between them. The CDR3 nucleotides read TGTGCCAGCAGCTTAGTCCCTGACAGGGAGGGAGAGACCCAGTACTTC. Residues: CASSLVPDREGETQYF.

V usage is TRBV5-6 and J usage is TRBJ2-7; the match to TRBD1 covers 8 bases. Germline-derived CDR1 and CDR2 are SGHDT and YYEEEE. This CDR3 comprises 14 residues. J lost 4 bases, V lost 4 bases, and 7 bases had no gene match. CDR3 sequence reads: CASSGRDRLYEQYF. For the CDR3, the DNA is TGTGCCAGCAGCGGCCGGGACAGGTTATACGAGCAGTACTTC. The full variable domain, completed using reference TRBV5-6 and TRBJ2-7, is DAGVTQSPTHLIKTRGQQVTLRCSPKSGHDTVSWYQQALGQGPQFIFQYYEEEERQRGNFPDRFSGHQFPNYSSELNVNALLLGDSALYLCASSGRDRLYEQYFGPGTRLTVT.

This clonotype was picked up many times. This chain joins TRBV7-8 and TRBJ1-5; perhaps TRBD1 as D (5 bases). Trimming removed 7 bases at V and 1 base at J, with 11 bases between. The CDR3 contains 14 residues. Germline CDR1 and CDR2: SGHVS and FQNEAQ. For the CDR3, the DNA is TGTGCCAGCACCCCGACAGTAAGCAATCAGCCCCAGCATTTT. Translation gives CASTPTVSNQPQHF.

This clonotype has a handful of counts. V usage is TRBV7-2 and J usage is TRBJ2-1; possible D gene TRBD2, 6 bases. CDR3 size: 17 residues. Germline CDR1 reads SGHTA; CDR2 reads FQGNSA. Deletions cut 5 bases from V and 0 bases from J, with 17 bases between. The CDR3 DNA is TGTGCCAGCAGCCGTTTGGTCGGGGGACCCTCCTACAATGAGCAGTTCTTC. Protein: CASSRLVGGPSYNEQFF.

This chain uses TRBV15 with TRBJ1-2, with D possibly TRBD1 on 6 matching bases. The CDR3 is 13 residues long. Trimming pared 8 bases from V and 0 bases from J, leaving 10 bases between. Germline V gene data show CDR1 as LNHNV and CDR2 as YYDKDF (reference sequence). CDR3 residues: CATGQRANYGYTF. The CDR3 DNA follows: TGTGCCACCGGACAGAGAGCTAACTATGGCTACACCTTC. The complete variable domain, with remaining parts taken from reference TRBV15 and TRBJ1-2, reads DAMVIQNPRYQVTQFGKPVTLSCSQTLNHNVMYWYQQKSSQAPKLLFHYYDKDFNNEADTPDNFQSRRPNTSFCFLDIRSPGLGDTAMYLCATGQRANYGYTFGSGTRLTVV.

This chain joins TRBV2 and TRBJ2-7; 11 bases map to TRBD2. The J segment lost 0 bases and the V segment lost 4 bases, leaving 5 bases of the junction unmatched. CDR3 length: 16 residues. CDR1 is SNHLY and CDR2 is FYNNEI in the germline V gene. This CDR3 reads CASSGTTSGASYEQYF. The DNA of the CDR3 is TGTGCCAGCAGTGGGACGACTAGCGGGGCCTCCTACGAGCAGTACTTC.

V and J are TRBV11-3 and TRBJ1-1; possible D gene TRBD1, 6 bases. The CDR3 length is 14 residues. Germline assignment: CDR1 SGHNT and CDR2 YENEEA. V shed 5 bases and J shed 1 base, with 11 bases lying between them. CDR3 sequence: CASSTRGQNTEAFF. The CDR3 coding sequence is TGTGCCAGCAGCACCCGGGGACAGAACACTGAAGCTTTCTTT.

This clonotype occurred many times. The J gene is TRBJ1-6, the V gene TRBV7-2; possible D gene TRBD1, 5 bases. Germline CDR1 SGHTA, CDR2 FQGNSA. V lost 1 base and J 6 bases, leaving 7 bases between the germline ends. The CDR3 sequence is 14 residues long. The DNA for the CDR3 is TGTGCCAGCAGCTTAGTGGGGGGTAATTCACCCCTCCACTTT. Translated: CASSLVGGNSPLHF.

This chain joins TRBV7-6 and TRBJ1-1; 7 nucleotides line up with TRBD1. V shed 5 bases and J 8 bases; nucleotides not matched to a gene: 8. The CDR3 is 13 amino acids. CDR1 and CDR2 (germline): SGHVS, FNYEAQ. CDR3 protein: CASSPPATGEAFF. Written as DNA, the CDR3 is TGTGCCAGCAGCCCCCCAGCGACAGGGGAAGCTTTCTTT.

The chain employs TRBV10-3 and TRBJ1-6, with 7 bases lining up with TRBD1. Germline V gives CDR1 ENHRY, CDR2 SYGVKD. The CDR3 has 14 residues. The J segment lost 9 bases and the V segment lost 6 bases, leaving 8 bases of the junction unmatched. CDR3 coding DNA: TGTGCCATCAGCCAGGGGGGCGAGACTTCACCCCTCCACTTT. This codes for CAISQGGETSPLHF.

The J gene is TRBJ1-2, the V gene TRBV12-3 or TRBV12-4; the D gene is possibly TRBD1 (6 bases). Trimming stripped 10 bases from V and 8 bases from J, with 29 bases between. The CDR3 has 16 amino acids. The CDR3 here is CAIKTGGQGIAKGYTF. The CDR3 DNA follows: TGTGCCATTAAAACCGGGGGACAAGGAATCGCGAAAGGCTACACCTTC.

Only a few counts were recorded for this clonotype. The V gene is TRBV2, the J gene TRBJ1-4; 7 nucleotides agree with TRBD1. The CDR3 covers 15 residues. After removal of 7 bases from V and 8 bases from J, the junction contained 13 bases not matched to a gene. Germline values: CDR1 SNHLY, CDR2 FYNNEI. CDR3 DNA sequence: TGTGCCAGCACTGCGCCGGACAGGTCGGGCGAAAAACTGTTTTTT. Its translation: CASTAPDRSGEKLFF. The whole variable domain, remainder taken from reference TRBV2 and TRBJ1-4, is EPEVTQTPSHQVTQMGQEVILRCVPISNHLYFYWYRQILGQKVEFLVSFYNNEISEKSEIFDDQFSVERPDGSNFTLKIRSTKLEDSAMYFCASTAPDRSGEKLFFGSGTQLSVL.

The chain has TRBV4-1 and TRBJ2-7; 10 nucleotides line up with TRBD1. With V trimmed by 1 base and J by 7 bases, 7 bases remained unmatched. The CDR3 is 15 residues long. Per germline, CDR1 MGHRA and CDR2 YSYEKL. DNA for the CDR3: TGCGCCAGCAGCCAAGTCGGGGACAGGGGAAGGGAGCAGTACTTC. Protein sequence: CASSQVGDRGREQYF.

The J gene is TRBJ2-7, the V gene TRBV25-1, with 8 bases matching TRBD2. Germline V gene lookup returns CDR1 MGHDK and CDR2 SYGVNS. The CDR3 is 16 amino acids. V was pared by 2 bases and J by 9 bases, with 15 bases of the junction left unmatched. CDR3: CASSERPSGPGWWQYF. CDR3 sequence (DNA): TGTGCCAGCAGTGAACGCCCTAGCGGGCCCGGGTGGTGGCAGTACTTC.

This clonotype was detected once. The chain couples TRBV2 to TRBJ2-7, with D possibly being TRBD1 (5 bases). The germline V gene has CDR1 SNHLY and CDR2 FYNNEI. The CDR3 is 15 residues long. V lost 6 bases and J 0 bases, leaving 15 bases between the germline ends. The CDR3 here is CASRRDSESSYEQYF. The CDR3 bases are TGTGCCAGCAGGAGAGACAGCGAAAGCTCCTACGAGCAGTACTTC.

The chain is built from TRBV6-2 or TRBV6-3 and TRBJ2-7; 8 nucleotides agree with TRBD2. V gave up 8 bases and J gave up 4 bases; unmatched junction bases: 7. The CDR3 has 13 amino acids. The V gene's germline CDR1 is MNHEY and CDR2 SVGEGT. The CDR3 spells CASRGTSRYEQYF. CDR3 coding DNA: TGTGCCAGCCGAGGGACTAGTCGGTACGAGCAGTACTTC.

Comment on this clonotype: One junction end disagrees with the germline gene, perhaps due to a read error. V gene TRBV7-2 combines with J gene TRBJ2-3; perhaps D is TRBD1 or TRBD2 (5 bases each). The CDR3 runs to 15 residues. The germline gives CDR1 SGHTA, CDR2 FQGNSA. In nucleotides, the CDR3 is TGTGTCAGCAGCCCAGGGACGGGAAGCACAGATACGCAGTATTTT. Amino acid sequence: CVSSPGTGSTDTQYF.

The J gene is TRBJ1-2, the V gene TRBV12-3 or TRBV12-4; D is uncertain. V gave up 4 bases and J gave up 3 bases, with 3 bases separating them. This CDR3 is built from 11 residues. The CDR3 nucleotides read TGTGCCAGCAGTTGGTACTATGGCTACACCTTC. It is translated as CASSWYYGYTF.

The table lists this clonotype with a few counts. The chain carries TRBV7-8 and TRBJ2-1, with D perhaps matching TRBD1 (6 bases). This CDR3 has 15 amino acids. Germline values: CDR1 SGHVS, CDR2 FQNEAQ. The germline V and J ends were trimmed by 1 base and 8 bases, with 15 bases remaining between them. Here the CDR3 reads CASSLGQGKFHEQFF. Here the CDR3 DNA reads TGTGCCAGCAGCTTAGGGCAGGGGAAGTTCCATGAGCAGTTCTTC.

V is TRBV10-3 and J is TRBJ1-2, with a possible D match to TRBD1 (5 bases). The CDR3 covers 15 residues. Germline V lookup: CDR1 ENHRY, CDR2 SYGVKD. V lost 7 bases, J lost 1 base, and 16 bases lay in between. The CDR3 sequence: CAIKDGTGVNYGYTF. The DNA of the CDR3 is TGTGCCATCAAAGATGGGACGGGGGTTAACTATGGCTACACCTTC.

V and J are TRBV12-3 or TRBV12-4 and TRBJ1-4; D remains unclear. The V gene lost 2 bases and the J gene lost 8 bases, with 9 bases spanning the gap. CDR3 length equals 13 residues. The DNA for the CDR3 is TGTGCCAGCAGTTTAAATTGGGCAGAAAAACTGTTTTTT. Translated: CASSLNWAEKLFF.